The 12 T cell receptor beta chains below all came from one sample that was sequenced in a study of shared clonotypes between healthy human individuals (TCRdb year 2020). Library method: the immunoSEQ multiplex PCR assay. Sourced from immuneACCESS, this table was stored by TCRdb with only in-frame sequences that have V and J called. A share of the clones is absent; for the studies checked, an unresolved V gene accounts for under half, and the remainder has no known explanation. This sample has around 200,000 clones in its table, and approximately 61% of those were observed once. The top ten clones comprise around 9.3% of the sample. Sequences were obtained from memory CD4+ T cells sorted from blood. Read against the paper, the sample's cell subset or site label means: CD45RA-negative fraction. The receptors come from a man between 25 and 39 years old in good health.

The CDR3 nucleotides are TGTGCCAGCAGTGACCCCCCCGCGACTTCCCACGGGGAGCTGTTTTTT. Its translation: CASSDPPATSHGELFF. V gene TRBV25-1 combines with J gene TRBJ2-2; no reliable D call. Trimming took off 3 bases at V and 7 bases at J, with 18 bases between the two ends. The CDR3 runs to 16 residues. Germline CDR1 and CDR2: MGHDK and SYGVNS.

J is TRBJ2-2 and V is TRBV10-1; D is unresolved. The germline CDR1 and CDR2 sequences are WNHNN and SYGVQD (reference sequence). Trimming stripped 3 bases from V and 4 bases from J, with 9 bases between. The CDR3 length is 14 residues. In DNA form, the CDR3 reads TGCGCCAGCAGTGACCCTGGACCCACCGGGGAGCTGTTTTTT. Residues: CASSDPGPTGELFF.

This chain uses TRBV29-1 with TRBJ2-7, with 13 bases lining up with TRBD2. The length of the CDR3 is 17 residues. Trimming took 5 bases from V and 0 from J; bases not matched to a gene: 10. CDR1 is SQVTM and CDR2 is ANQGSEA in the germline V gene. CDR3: CSVQGGLAGSSSYEQYF. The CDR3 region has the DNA TGCAGCGTTCAGGGGGGACTAGCGGGGTCAAGCTCCTACGAGCAGTACTTC.

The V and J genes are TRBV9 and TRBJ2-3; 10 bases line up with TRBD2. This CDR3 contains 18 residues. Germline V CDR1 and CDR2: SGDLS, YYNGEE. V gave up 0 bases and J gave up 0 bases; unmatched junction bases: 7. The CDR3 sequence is CASSVDMSTSGSTDTQYF. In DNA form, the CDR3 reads TGTGCCAGCAGCGTAGACATGTCGACTAGCGGGAGCACAGATACGCAGTATTTT.

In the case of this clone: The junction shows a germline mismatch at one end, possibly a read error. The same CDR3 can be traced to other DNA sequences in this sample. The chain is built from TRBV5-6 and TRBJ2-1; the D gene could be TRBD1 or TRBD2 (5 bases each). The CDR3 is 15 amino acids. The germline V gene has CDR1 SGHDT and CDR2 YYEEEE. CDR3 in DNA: TGTGCCAGCAGGCTGGGGGTGAGCTCCTACAATGAACAGTTCTTC. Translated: CASRLGVSSYNEQFF.

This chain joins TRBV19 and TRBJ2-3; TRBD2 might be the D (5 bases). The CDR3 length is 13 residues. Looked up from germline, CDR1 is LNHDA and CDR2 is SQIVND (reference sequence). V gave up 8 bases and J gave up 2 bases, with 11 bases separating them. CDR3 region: CASRSRDTDTQYF. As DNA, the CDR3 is TGTGCCAGTCGTAGCCGGGACACAGATACGCAGTATTTT.

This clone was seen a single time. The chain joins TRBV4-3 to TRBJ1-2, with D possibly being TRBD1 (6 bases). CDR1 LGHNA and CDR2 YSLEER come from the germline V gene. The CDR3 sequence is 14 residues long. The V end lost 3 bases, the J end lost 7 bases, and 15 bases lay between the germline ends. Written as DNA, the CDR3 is TGCGCCAGCAGCCAGGCGGCAGGGGTGGGTGGCTACACCTTC. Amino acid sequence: CASSQAAGVGGYTF.

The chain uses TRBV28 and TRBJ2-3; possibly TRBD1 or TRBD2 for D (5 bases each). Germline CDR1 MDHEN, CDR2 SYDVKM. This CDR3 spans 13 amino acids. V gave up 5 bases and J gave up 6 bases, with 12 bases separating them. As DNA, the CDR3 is TGTGCCAGCAGTGCCGCTGGGGACGATACGCAGTATTTT. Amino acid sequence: CASSAAGDDTQYF.

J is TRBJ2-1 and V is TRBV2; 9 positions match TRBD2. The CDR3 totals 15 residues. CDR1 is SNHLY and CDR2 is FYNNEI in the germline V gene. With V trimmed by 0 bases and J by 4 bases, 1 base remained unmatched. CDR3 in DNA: TGTGCCAGCAGTGAAGCTAGCGGGAGTTACAATGAGCAGTTCTTC. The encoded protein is CASSEASGSYNEQFF.

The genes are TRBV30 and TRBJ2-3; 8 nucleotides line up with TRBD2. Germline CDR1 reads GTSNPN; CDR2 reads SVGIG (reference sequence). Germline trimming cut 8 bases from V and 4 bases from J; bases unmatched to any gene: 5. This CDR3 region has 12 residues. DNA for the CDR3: TGTGCCGGATGGCGGGAGGCAGATACGCAGTATTTT. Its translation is CAGWREADTQYF.

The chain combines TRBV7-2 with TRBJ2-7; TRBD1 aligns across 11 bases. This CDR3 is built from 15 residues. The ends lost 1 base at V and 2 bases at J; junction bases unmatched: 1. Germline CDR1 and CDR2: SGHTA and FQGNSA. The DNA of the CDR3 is TGTGCCAGCAGCTTAGTGGGACAGGGGGCCTACGAGCAGTACTTC. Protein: CASSLVGQGAYEQYF.

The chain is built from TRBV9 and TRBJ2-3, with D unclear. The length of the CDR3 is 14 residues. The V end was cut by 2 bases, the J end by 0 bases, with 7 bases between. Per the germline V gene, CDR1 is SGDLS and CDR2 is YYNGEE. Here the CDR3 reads CASSVDLSTDTQYF. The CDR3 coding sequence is TGTGCCAGCAGCGTTGACCTAAGCACAGATACGCAGTATTTT.